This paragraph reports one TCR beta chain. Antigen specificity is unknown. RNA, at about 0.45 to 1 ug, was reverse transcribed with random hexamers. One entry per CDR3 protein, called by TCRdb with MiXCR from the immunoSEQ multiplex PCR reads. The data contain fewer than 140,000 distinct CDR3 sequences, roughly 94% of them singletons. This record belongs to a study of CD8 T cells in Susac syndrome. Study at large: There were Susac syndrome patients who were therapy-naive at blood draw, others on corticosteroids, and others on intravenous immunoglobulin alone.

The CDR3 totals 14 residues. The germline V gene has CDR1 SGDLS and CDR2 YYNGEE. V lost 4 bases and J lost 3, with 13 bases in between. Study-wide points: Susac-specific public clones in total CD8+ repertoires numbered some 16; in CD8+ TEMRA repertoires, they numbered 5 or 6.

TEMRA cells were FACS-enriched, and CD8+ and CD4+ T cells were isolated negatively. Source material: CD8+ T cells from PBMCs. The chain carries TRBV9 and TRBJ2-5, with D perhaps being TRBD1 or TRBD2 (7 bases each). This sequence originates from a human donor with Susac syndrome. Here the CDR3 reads CASSTGEGKETQYF. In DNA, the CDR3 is TGTGCCAGCAGCACAGGGGAGGGGAAAGAGACCCAGTACTTC. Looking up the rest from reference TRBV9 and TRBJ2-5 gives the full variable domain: DSGVTQTPKHLITATGQRVTLRCSPRSGDLSVYWYQQSLDQGLQFLIQYYNGEERAKGNILERFSAQQFPDLHSELNLSSLELGDSALYFCASSTGEGKETQYFGPGTRLLVL.